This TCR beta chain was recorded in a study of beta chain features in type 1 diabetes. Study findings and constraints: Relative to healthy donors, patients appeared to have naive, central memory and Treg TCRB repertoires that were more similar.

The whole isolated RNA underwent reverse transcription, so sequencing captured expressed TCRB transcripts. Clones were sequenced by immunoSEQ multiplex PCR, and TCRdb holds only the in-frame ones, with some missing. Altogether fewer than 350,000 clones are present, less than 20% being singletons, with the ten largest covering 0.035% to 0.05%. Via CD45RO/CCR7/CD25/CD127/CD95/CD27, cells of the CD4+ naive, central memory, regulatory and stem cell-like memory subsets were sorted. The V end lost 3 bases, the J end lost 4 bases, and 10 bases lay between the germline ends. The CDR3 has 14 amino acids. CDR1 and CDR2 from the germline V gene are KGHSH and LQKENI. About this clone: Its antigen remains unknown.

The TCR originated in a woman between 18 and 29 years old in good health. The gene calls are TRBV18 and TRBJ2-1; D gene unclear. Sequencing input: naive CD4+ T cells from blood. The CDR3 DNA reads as TGTGCCAGCTCACCGGCTACGAGGTACAATGAGCAGTTCTTC. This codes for CASSPATRYNEQFF.